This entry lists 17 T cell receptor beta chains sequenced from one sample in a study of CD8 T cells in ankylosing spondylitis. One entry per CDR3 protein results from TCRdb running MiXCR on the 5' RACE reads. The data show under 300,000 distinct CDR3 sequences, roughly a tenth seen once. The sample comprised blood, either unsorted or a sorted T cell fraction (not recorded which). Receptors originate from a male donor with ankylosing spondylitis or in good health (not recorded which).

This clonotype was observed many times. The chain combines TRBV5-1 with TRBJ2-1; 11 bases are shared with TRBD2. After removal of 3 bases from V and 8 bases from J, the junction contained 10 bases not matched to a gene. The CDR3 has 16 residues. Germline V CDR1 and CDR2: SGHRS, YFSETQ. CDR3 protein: CASSSVAGGPGDEQFF. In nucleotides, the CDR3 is TGCGCCAGCAGCTCGGTAGCGGGGGGGCCCGGTGATGAGCAGTTCTTC.

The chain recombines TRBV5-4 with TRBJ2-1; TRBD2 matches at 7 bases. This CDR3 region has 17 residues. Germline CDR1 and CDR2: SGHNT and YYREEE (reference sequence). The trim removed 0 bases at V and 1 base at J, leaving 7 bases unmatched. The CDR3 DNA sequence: TGTGCCAGCAGCTTGGCCGGTCTAGCGGTTTCCTACAATGAGCAGTTCTTC. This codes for CASSLAGLAVSYNEQFF.

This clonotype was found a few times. The CDR3 sequence: CASRNPSGRSPDTQYF. CDR3 bases: TGCGCCAGCAGGAACCCCAGCGGGAGGAGCCCAGATACGCAGTATTTT. The J gene is TRBJ2-3, the V gene TRBV10-2; TRBD2 matches 9 bases. The trim removed 6 bases at V and 4 bases at J, leaving 11 bases unmatched. The CDR3 runs to 16 residues. Germline-derived CDR1 and CDR2 are WSHSY and SAAADI.

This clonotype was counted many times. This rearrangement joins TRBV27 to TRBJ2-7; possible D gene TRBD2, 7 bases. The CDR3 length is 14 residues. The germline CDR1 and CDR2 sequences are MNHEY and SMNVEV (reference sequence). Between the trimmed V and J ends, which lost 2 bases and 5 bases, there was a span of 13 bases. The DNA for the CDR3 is TGTGCCAGCAGTTTAATGGGGGGGCCCAACGAGCAGTACTTC. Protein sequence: CASSLMGGPNEQYF.

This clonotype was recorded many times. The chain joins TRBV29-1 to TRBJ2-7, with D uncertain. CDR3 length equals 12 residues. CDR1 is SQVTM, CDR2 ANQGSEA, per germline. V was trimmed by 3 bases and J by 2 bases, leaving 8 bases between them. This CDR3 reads CSVEIGPYEQYF. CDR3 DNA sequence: TGCAGCGTTGAGATAGGACCCTACGAGCAGTACTTC.

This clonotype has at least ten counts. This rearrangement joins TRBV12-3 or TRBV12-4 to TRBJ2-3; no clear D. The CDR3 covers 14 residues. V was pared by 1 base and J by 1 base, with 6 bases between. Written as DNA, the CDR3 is TGTGCCAGCAGTTTAGATTGGGGCACAGATACGCAGTATTTT. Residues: CASSLDWGTDTQYF.

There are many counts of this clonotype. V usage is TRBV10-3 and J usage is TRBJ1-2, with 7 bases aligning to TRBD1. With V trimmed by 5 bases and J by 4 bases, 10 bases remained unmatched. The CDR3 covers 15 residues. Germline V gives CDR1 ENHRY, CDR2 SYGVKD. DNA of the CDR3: TGTGCCATCAGTCTTACAGGGGAAAAAAGCTATGGCTACACCTTC. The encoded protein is CAISLTGEKSYGYTF.

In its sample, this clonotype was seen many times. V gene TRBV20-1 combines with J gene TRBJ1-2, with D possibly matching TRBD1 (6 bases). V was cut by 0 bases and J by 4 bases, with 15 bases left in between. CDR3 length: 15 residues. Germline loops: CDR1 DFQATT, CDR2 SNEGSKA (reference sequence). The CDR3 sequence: CSARERTAVGYGYTF. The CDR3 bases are TGCAGTGCTAGAGAGAGGACAGCCGTCGGCTATGGCTACACCTTC.

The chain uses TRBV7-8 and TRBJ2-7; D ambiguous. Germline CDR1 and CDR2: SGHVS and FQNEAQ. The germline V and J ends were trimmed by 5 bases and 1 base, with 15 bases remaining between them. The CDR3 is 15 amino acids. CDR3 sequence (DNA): TGTGCCAGCAGCCCCCGACTTATGAGGTCCTACGAGCAGTACTTC. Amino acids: CASSPRLMRSYEQYF.

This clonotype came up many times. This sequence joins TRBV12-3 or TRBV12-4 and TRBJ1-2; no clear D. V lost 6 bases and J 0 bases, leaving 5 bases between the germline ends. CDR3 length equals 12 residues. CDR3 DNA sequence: TGTGCCAGCAGCTTATCTAACTATGGCTACACCTTC. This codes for CASSLSNYGYTF.

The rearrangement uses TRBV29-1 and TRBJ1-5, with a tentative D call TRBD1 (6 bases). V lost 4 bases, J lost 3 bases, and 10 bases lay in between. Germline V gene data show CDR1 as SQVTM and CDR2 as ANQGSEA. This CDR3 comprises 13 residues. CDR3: CSVGPGANQPQHF. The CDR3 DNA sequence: TGCAGCGTTGGTCCAGGGGCCAATCAGCCCCAGCATTTT.

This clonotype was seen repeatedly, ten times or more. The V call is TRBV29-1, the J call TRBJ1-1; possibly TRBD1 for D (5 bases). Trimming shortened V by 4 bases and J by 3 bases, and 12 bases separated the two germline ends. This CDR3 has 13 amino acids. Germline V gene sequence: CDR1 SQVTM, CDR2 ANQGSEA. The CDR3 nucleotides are TGCAGCGTTGGGTCGGGGCGGGACACTGAAGCTTTCTTT. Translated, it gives CSVGSGRDTEAFF.

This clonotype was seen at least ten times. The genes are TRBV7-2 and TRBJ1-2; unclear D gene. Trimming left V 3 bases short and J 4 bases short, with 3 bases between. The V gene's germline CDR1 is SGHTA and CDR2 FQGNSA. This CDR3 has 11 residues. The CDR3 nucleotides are TGTGCCAGCAGCTTGCCCTATGGCTACACCTTC. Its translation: CASSLPYGYTF.

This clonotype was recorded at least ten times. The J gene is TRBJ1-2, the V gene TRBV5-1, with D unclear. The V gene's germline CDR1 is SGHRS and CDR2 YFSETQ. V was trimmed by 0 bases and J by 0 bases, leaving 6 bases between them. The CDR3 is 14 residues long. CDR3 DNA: TGCGCCAGCAGCTTGGAGGCGGCTAACTATGGCTACACCTTC. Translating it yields CASSLEAANYGYTF.

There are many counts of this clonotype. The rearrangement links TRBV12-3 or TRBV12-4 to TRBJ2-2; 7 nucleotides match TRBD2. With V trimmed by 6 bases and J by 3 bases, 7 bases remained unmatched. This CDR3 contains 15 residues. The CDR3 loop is CASSFLTSYTGELFF. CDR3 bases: TGTGCCAGCAGCTTTCTGACTAGCTACACCGGGGAGCTGTTTTTT.

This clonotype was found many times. As DNA, the CDR3 is TGTGCCACCAGTGATGGCTTAGCGGGATACAATGAGCAGTTCTTC. This codes for CATSDGLAGYNEQFF. The V call is TRBV24-1, the J call TRBJ2-1; 8 bases match TRBD2. With V trimmed by 3 bases and J by 4 bases, 4 bases remained unmatched. Germline V gene lookup returns CDR1 KGHDR and CDR2 SFDVKD. The CDR3 totals 15 residues.

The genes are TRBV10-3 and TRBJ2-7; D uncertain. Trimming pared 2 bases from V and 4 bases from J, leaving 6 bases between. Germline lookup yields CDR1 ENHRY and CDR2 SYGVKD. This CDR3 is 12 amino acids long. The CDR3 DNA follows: TGTGCCATCAGTGAGGGTCCTTACGAGCAGTACTTC. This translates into CAISEGPYEQYF.